The 18 T cell receptor beta chains in this list originate from one sample, sequenced in a study of breast tumors, draining lymph nodes, adjacent tissues. TCRdb recomputed calls from the multiplex PCR reads with MiXCR, one row per CDR3 protein. The repertoire consists of some 65,000 distinct CDR3 sequences, with around 43% occurring once and the leading ten covering around 8%. Sequencing input: breast tumor tissue. The receptors originated from a female donor with breast cancer. Some clones in this sample may be carry-over from other donors' samples.

At least ten counts were recorded for this clonotype. It may be a read error: a sequence one base away is much more abundant. V usage is TRBV20-1 and J usage is TRBJ2-1, with 7 bases lining up with TRBD2. The CDR3 contains 12 residues. Germline-derived CDR1 and CDR2 are DFQATT and SNEGSKA (reference sequence). The CDR3 sequence: CSARDYYNEPFF. The CDR3, as DNA: TGCAGTGCTCGGGACTACTACAATGAGCCGTTCTTC.

This rearrangement joins TRBV10-1 to TRBJ1-1; D uncertain. Germline CDR1 WNHNN, CDR2 SYGVQD (reference sequence). V shed 4 bases and J shed 3 bases, with 6 bases lying between them. The CDR3 is 12 amino acids. The CDR3 here is CASSGHHTEAFF. The CDR3, as DNA: TGCGCCAGCAGTGGACACCACACTGAAGCTTTCTTT.

Remarks on this clonotype: A much larger clone is a single base away; this may be a read error. V gene TRBV6-1 combines with J gene TRBJ2-7; D possibly matches TRBD1 or TRBD2 (5 bases each). Germline lookup yields CDR1 MNHNS and CDR2 SASEGT. The CDR3 totals 11 residues. CDR3 in amino acids: CAGSVGSREDF. CDR3 DNA sequence: TGTGCCGGCAGTGTTGGGAGCAGGGAAGACTTC.

V usage is TRBV20-1 and J usage is TRBJ1-5; a possible D gene is TRBD1 (5 bases). The germline V gene encodes CDR1 DFQATT and CDR2 SNEGSKA (reference sequence). The V end was cut by 3 bases, the J end by 7 bases, with 13 bases between. The CDR3 contains 13 residues. CDR3 in amino acids: CSARGRDEQPQHF. CDR3 DNA sequence: TGCAGTGCTAGGGGACGGGACGAGCAGCCCCAGCATTTT.

This clonotype was observed at least ten times. The chain recombines TRBV5-1 with TRBJ1-2; the D gene is possibly TRBD1 (5 bases). Germline loops: CDR1 SGHRS, CDR2 YFSETQ. V lost 7 bases and J 2 bases, leaving 18 bases between the germline ends. This CDR3 is built from 15 residues. The CDR3 DNA reads TGCGCCAGCGGCGATCCAGGGTTGATGAACTATGGCTACACCTTC. It codes for CASGDPGLMNYGYTF.

As to this clonotype: The CDR3 does not end in the conserved phenylalanine or tryptophan, so this is likely a read error. No DNA is shown, since the ends of the CDR3 on it are uncertain; the CDR3 is the one TCRdb lists. This sequence joins TRBV24-1 and TRBJ2-1; the DNA was not compared with TRBD2, the D call given in the table. The CDR3 region is 16 residues in length, termini included. The germline CDR1 and CDR2 sequences are KGHDR and SFDVKD. The CDR3 region is CATSDLTGLVAMSRSS.

This clonotype was observed at least ten times. V and J are TRBV4-2 and TRBJ2-2, with unresolved D. CDR3 length: 14 amino acids. The germline V and J ends were trimmed by 8 bases and 8 bases, with 18 bases remaining between them. The germline gives CDR1 LGHNA, CDR2 YNFKEQ. DNA of the CDR3: TGTGCCAGCGGCGTAAGGGCACGTTTTGGGGAGCTGTTTTTT. Its translation is CASGVRARFGELFF.

This clonotype was detected many times. The chain has TRBV2 and TRBJ2-7; D gene ambiguous. The germline V and J ends were trimmed by 7 bases and 3 bases, with 16 bases remaining between them. Germline-derived CDR1 and CDR2 are SNHLY and FYNNEI. This CDR3 comprises 14 residues. The CDR3, as DNA: TGTGCCAGCACCTCCCGGAACCGTGACTACGAGCAGTACTTC. This gives the protein CASTSRNRDYEQYF.

At least ten counts were recorded for this clonotype. The chain links TRBV19 to TRBJ2-5, with D possibly TRBD2 on 7 matching bases. V was pared by 5 bases and J by 0 bases, with 10 bases between. Germline-derived CDR1 and CDR2 are LNHDA and SQIVND (reference sequence). The CDR3 contains 14 residues. The CDR3 DNA reads TGTGCCAGTAGTGGGGGGGGCTACCAAGAGACCCAGTACTTC. This translates into CASSGGGYQETQYF.

As concerns this clonotype: A much larger clone differs by one base, so this may be a read error. Lacking the conserved final phenylalanine or tryptophan, this CDR3 likely reflects a read error. This chain links TRBV6-6 with TRBJ1-3; no definite D call. CDR3 length: 14 residues. V lost 6 bases and J 6 bases, leaving 15 bases between the germline ends. Germline-derived CDR1 and CDR2 are MNHNY and SVGAGI (reference sequence). This CDR3 reads CASSNDSPPNTIYS. DNA of the CDR3: TGTGCCAGCAGCAACGACTCCCCTCCAAACACCATATATTCT.

This clonotype occurred many times. This may be a read error: a much more frequent sequence differs by one nucleotide. The J gene is TRBJ2-1, the V gene TRBV6-5; no clear D gene. Trimming took off 7 bases at V and 3 bases at J, with 7 bases between the two ends. Germline CDR1 reads MNHEY; CDR2 reads SVGAGI. There are 12 residues in the CDR3. This CDR3 is CASTPGYNEQFF. As DNA, the CDR3 is TGTGCCAGCACGCCCGGCTACAATGAGCAGTTCTTC.

This clonotype was detected ten times or more. The V and J genes are TRBV7-2 and TRBJ1-5; a possible D gene is TRBD1 (6 bases). V lost 5 bases and J 1 base, leaving 9 bases between the germline ends. CDR1 is SGHTA and CDR2 is FQGNSA in the germline V gene. The CDR3 covers 14 residues. CDR3 residues: CASSKQGSNQPQHF. The DNA of the CDR3 is TGTGCCAGCAGCAAGCAGGGGAGCAATCAGCCCCAGCATTTT.

Ten or more counts support this clonotype. This may arise from a read error, as a much more abundant clone is one base away. This rearrangement joins TRBV9 to TRBJ2-1; 10 nucleotides line up with TRBD1. Per germline, CDR1 SGDLS and CDR2 YYNGEE. The CDR3 is 14 amino acids. The CDR3 region is CASSPGTGVNEQSF. CDR3 DNA: TGTGCCAGCAGCCCCGGGACAGGGGTCAATGAGCAGTCCTTC.

Notes on this clonotype: The junction departs from the called germline gene at one end, perhaps through a read error. The rearrangement links TRBV15 to TRBJ1-5, with D perhaps matching TRBD1 (5 bases). CDR1 LNHNV and CDR2 YYDKDF come from the germline V gene (reference sequence). This CDR3 contains 16 residues. The CDR3 protein is CATSRAGSRGKPPPHF. The CDR3 DNA follows: TGTGCCACCAGCAGAGCAGGCTCCCGGGGGAAACCACCCCCGCATTTT.

This clonotype was detected ten times or more. V gene TRBV2 combines with J gene TRBJ1-5, with D unresolved. Per the germline V gene, CDR1 is SNHLY and CDR2 is FYNNEI. The CDR3 sequence is 15 residues long. V was pared by 3 bases and J by 6 bases, with 15 bases between. CDR3 sequence: CASSDGRRVGQPQHF. The CDR3 DNA is TGTGCCAGCAGTGACGGTAGGCGCGTCGGTCAGCCCCAGCATTTT.

This clonotype was detected ten times or more. The chain carries TRBV12-5 and TRBJ2-1, with TRBD2 matching 8 bases. Trimming removed 0 bases from V and 6 bases from J; junction bases left unmatched: 10. In germline, CDR1 is LGHNT, CDR2 FRNRAP. The CDR3 length is 17 residues. The CDR3 loop reads CASGLVSVLAASNEQFF. CDR3 coding DNA: TGTGCTAGTGGTTTGGTATCTGTACTAGCGGCCAGCAATGAGCAGTTCTTC.

Regarding this clonotype: As the CDR3 is not closed by the conserved phenylalanine or tryptophan, this likely results from a read error. The DNA is left out, because the CDR3 cannot be placed on it with certainty; the CDR3 is given as TCRdb lists it. The chain uses TRBV19 and TRBJ2-3; TRBD1 is the table's D call, not checked against the DNA. CDR1 and CDR2 from the germline V gene are LNHDA and SQIVND (reference sequence). The CDR3 length is 15 residues, termini included. CDR3 protein: CASSRVGGSTQIRSN.

A word on this clonotype: One end of the junction does not line up with germline, which may come from a read error. V and J are TRBV5-6 and TRBJ2-2, with D tentatively TRBD2 (7 bases). This CDR3 contains 13 residues. CDR1 and CDR2 from the germline V gene are SGHDT and YYEEEE. DNA of the CDR3: TGTGCCAGCAGCGTCCAGAACACCGGGGGGCTGTTCTTT. Translation: CASSVQNTGGLFF. The full variable domain, rest sourced from reference TRBV5-6 and TRBJ2-2, is DAGVTQSPTHLIKTRGQQVTLRCSPKSGHDTVSWYQQALGQGPQFIFQYYEEEERQRGNFPDRFSGHQFPNYSSELNVNALLLGDSALYLCASSVQNTGGLFFGEGSRLTVL.